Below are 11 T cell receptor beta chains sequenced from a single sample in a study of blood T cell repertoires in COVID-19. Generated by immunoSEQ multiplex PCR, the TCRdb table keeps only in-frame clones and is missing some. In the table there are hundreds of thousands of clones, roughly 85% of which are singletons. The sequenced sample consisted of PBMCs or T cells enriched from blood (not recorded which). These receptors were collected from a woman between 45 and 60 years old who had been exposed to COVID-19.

The CDR3 DNA sequence: TGTGCCAGCAGAGACCCCGGGGTGTCGACTGAAGCTTTCTTT. Translated: CASRDPGVSTEAFF. This chain links TRBV4-2 with TRBJ1-1, with unresolved D. Trimming cost V 6 bases and J 5 bases, with 16 bases left between them. CDR3 length equals 14 residues. CDR1 is LGHNA and CDR2 is YNFKEQ in the germline V gene.

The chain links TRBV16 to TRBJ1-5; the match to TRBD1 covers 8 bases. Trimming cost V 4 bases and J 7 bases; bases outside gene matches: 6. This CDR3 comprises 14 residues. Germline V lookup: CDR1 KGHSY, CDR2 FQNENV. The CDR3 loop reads CASSRQGARQPQHF. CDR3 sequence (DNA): TGTGCCAGCAGCCGGCAGGGGGCTCGGCAGCCCCAGCATTTT.

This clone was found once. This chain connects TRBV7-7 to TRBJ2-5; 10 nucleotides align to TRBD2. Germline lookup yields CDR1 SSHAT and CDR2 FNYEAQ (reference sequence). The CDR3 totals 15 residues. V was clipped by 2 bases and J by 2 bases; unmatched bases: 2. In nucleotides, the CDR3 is TGTGCCAGCAGCTTACCTAGCGGGGGACAAGAGACCCAGTACTTC. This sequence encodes CASSLPSGGQETQYF. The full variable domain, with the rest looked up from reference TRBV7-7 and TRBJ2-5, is GAGVSQSPRYKVTKRGQDVTLRCDPISSHATLYWYQQALGQGPEFLTYFNYEAQPDKSGLPSDRFSAERPEGSISTLTIQRTEQRDSAMYRCASSLPSGGQETQYFGPGTRLLVL.

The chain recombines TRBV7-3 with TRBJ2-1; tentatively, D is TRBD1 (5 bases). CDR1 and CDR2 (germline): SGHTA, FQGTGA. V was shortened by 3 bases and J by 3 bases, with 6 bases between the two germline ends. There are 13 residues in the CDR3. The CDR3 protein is CASSFDSYNEQFF. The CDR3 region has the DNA TGTGCCAGCAGCTTCGACAGCTACAATGAGCAGTTCTTC.

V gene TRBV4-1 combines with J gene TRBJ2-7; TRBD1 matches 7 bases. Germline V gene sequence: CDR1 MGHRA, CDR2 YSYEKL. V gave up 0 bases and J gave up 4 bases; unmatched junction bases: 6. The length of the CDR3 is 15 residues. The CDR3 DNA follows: TGCGCCAGCAGCCAAGAACAGGGGCCCCTTTACGAGCAGTACTTC. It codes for CASSQEQGPLYEQYF.

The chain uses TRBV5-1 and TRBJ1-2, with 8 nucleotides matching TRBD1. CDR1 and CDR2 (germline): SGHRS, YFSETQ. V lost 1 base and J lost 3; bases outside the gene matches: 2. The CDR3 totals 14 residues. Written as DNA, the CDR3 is TGCGCCAGCAGCTTGAAACAGGGGGACTATGGCTACACCTTC. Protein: CASSLKQGDYGYTF.

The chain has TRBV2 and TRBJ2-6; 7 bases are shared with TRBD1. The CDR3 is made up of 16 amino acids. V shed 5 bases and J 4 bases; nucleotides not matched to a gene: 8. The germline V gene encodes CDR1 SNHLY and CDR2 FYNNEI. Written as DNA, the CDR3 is TGTGCCAGCAGTCCCTACAGGGGATCCGGGGCCAACGTCCTGACTTTC. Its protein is CASSPYRGSGANVLTF.

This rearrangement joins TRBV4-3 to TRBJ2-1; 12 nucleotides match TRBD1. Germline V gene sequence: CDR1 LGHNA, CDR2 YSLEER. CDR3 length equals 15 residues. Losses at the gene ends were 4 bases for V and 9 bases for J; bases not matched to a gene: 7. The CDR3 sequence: CASSLRDRGRSEQFF. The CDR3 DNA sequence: TGCGCCAGCAGCCTCCGGGACAGGGGGCGAAGTGAGCAGTTCTTC.

The CDR3 DNA reads TGCGCCAGCAGCCTCAGGGGCCGAGGAACTGAAGCTTTCTTT. Protein: CASSLRGRGTEAFF. This chain connects TRBV5-1 to TRBJ1-1, with TRBD1 as a possible D gene (6 bases). The germline V gene has CDR1 SGHRS and CDR2 YFSETQ. The CDR3 loop spans 14 amino acids. Trimming removed 4 bases from V and 5 bases from J, with 15 bases in between.

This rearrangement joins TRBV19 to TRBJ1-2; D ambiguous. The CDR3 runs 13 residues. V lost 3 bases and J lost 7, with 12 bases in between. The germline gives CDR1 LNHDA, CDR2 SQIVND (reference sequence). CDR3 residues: CASSIEATVGYTF. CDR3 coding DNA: TGTGCCAGTAGTATCGAGGCGACGGTTGGCTACACCTTC.

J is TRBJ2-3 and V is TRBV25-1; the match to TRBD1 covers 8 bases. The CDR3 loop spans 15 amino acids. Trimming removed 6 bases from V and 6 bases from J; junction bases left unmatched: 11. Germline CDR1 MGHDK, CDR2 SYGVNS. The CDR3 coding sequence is TGTGCCAGCAGCAGATCAGGGGGCGGTGGGGATACGCAGTATTTT. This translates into CASSRSGGGGDTQYF.